The 14 T cell receptor beta chains reported below all come from one sample, sequenced in a study of breast tumors, draining lymph nodes, adjacent tissues. TCRdb re-called the multiplex PCR reads with MiXCR, one entry per CDR3 protein. The data contain some 150,000 distinct CDR3 sequences, around 33% of them singletons. Breast cancer patients provided tissue from their axillary draining lymph nodes. The sample taken for sequencing was axillary lymph node tissue. These receptors originate from a female donor with breast cancer. Some clones in this sample may be carry-over from other donors' samples.

Many counts were recorded for this clonotype. V gene TRBV5-1 combines with J gene TRBJ2-1, with 10 bases matching TRBD2. V lost 0 bases and J lost 8; bases outside the gene matches: 14. Germline assignment: CDR1 SGHRS and CDR2 YFSETQ. CDR3 length: 18 amino acids. Here the CDR3 reads CASSLVRLAGASGDEQFF. The CDR3 coding sequence is TGCGCCAGCAGCTTGGTTCGGCTAGCGGGAGCTTCTGGGGATGAGCAGTTCTTC.

This clonotype was counted ten times or more. The chain employs TRBV30 and TRBJ1-2; D remains unclear. Trimming stripped 7 bases from V and 8 bases from J, with 5 bases between. The germline CDR1 and CDR2 sequences are GTSNPN and SVGIG (reference sequence). This CDR3 is 8 amino acids long. CDR3 in amino acids: CASWGYTF. The CDR3 DNA is TGTGCCTCATGGGGCTACACCTTC. Looking up the rest from reference TRBV30 and TRBJ1-2 gives the full variable domain: SQTIHQWPATLVQPVGSPLSLECTVEGTSNPNLYWYRQAAGRGLQLLFYSVGIGQISSEVPQNLSASRPQDRQFILSSKKLLLSDSGFYLCASWGYTFGSGTRLTVV.

The rearrangement links TRBV20-1 to TRBJ2-2; no clear D. The CDR3 runs to 14 residues. Trimming cost V 6 bases and J 0 bases, with 11 bases left between them. CDR1 DFQATT and CDR2 SNEGSKA come from the germline V gene (reference sequence). Here the CDR3 reads CSATAKPNTGELFF. In nucleotides, the CDR3 is TGCAGTGCCACTGCCAAGCCGAACACCGGGGAGCTGTTTTTT.

In this sample, this clonotype turned up many times. The V gene is TRBV7-2, the J gene TRBJ2-1; TRBD2 is a possible D gene (5 bases). Germline CDR1 reads SGHTA; CDR2 reads FQGNSA. V lost 0 bases to trimming and J lost 5 bases, with 14 bases between them. This CDR3 region has 16 residues. The CDR3 DNA follows: TGTGCCAGCAGCTTAGCGGGAGCGGCGACTAACAATGAGCAGTTCTTC. Amino acid sequence: CASSLAGAATNNEQFF.

This chain links TRBV6-2 or TRBV6-3 with TRBJ2-1, with no clear D. This CDR3 comprises 12 residues. Trimming removed 0 bases from V and 10 bases from J, with 7 bases in between. Germline values: CDR1 MNHEY, CDR2 SVGEGT. The CDR3 here is CASSYSLEEQFF. CDR3 in DNA: TGTGCCAGCAGTTACTCACTGGAGGAGCAGTTCTTC.

Comments on this clonotype: A much larger clonotype is one base distant, so this may be a read error. The chain has TRBV28 and TRBJ1-6; the D is unclear. The CDR3 is 14 residues long. Germline assignment: CDR1 MDHEN and CDR2 SYDVKM. CDR3 in amino acids: CACSLLATYSPLHF. The DNA for the CDR3 is TGTGCCTGCAGTTTATTGGCCACTTATTCACCCCTCCACTTT.

This clonotype was detected ten times or more. V and J are TRBV5-1 and TRBJ1-4; 11 bases line up with TRBD1. The CDR3 is made up of 19 amino acids. The ends lost 4 bases at V and 3 bases at J; junction bases unmatched: 14. Germline V gene data show CDR1 as SGHRS and CDR2 as YFSETQ. The CDR3 nucleotides are TGCGCCAGCAGCCCTGCGTCCCTGGACAGGGGGCGAGCTAATGAAAAACTGTTTTTT. As protein: CASSPASLDRGRANEKLFF.

This rearrangement joins TRBV7-9 to TRBJ1-4; possibly TRBD1 for D (6 bases). Germline CDR1 SEHNR, CDR2 FQNEAQ (reference sequence). CDR3 length equals 15 residues. Trimming removed 1 base at V and 5 bases at J, with 11 bases between. The CDR3 DNA follows: TGTGCCAGCAGCTTAGTCGCAGGGGCGAATGAAAAACTGTTTTTT. As protein: CASSLVAGANEKLFF.

This clonotype was observed many times. The J gene is TRBJ1-5, the V gene TRBV20-1; 7 bases align to TRBD1. Germline V lookup: CDR1 DFQATT, CDR2 SNEGSKA (reference sequence). CDR3 length: 16 amino acids. V shed 3 bases, J shed 4 bases, and the junction held 12 bases outside the gene matches. Here the CDR3 reads CSASGLGGPRNQPQHF. DNA of the CDR3: TGCAGTGCTAGCGGTTTAGGGGGCCCGCGGAATCAGCCCCAGCATTTT.

This clonotype was found a few times. A read error may explain this, as a much larger clone is one base away. Written as DNA, the CDR3 is TGCAGTGCTAGTTTTCCAGGAAATTCCTCCGAGCAGTACTTC. It encodes CSASFPGNSSEQYF. The chain recombines TRBV20-1 with TRBJ2-7; D remains unclear. The CDR3 covers 14 residues. Looked up from germline, CDR1 is DFQATT and CDR2 is SNEGSKA (reference sequence).

At least ten counts were recorded for this clonotype. V gene TRBV4-1 combines with J gene TRBJ1-4, with D hard to call. Between the trimmed V and J ends, which lost 1 base and 1 base, there was a span of 10 bases. This CDR3 region has 16 residues. Germline V lookup: CDR1 MGHRA, CDR2 YSYEKL. The CDR3: CASSQGRFVTNEKLFF. The CDR3 nucleotides are TGCGCCAGCAGCCAAGGACGGTTTGTAACTAATGAAAAACTGTTTTTT.

The CDR3 region is CASKDTYNSPLHF. CDR3 nucleotides: TGTGCCAGCAAGGACACTTATAATTCACCCCTCCACTTT. This chain uses TRBV27 with TRBJ1-6; perhaps TRBD1 as D (5 bases). The CDR3 length is 13 residues. Germline assignment: CDR1 MNHEY and CDR2 SMNVEV (reference sequence). Trimming cost V 7 bases and J 4 bases, with 8 bases left between them.

This clonotype showed up just a few times. A much larger clone lies a single base off, so this may be a read error. V is TRBV5-4 and J is TRBJ2-7; D is possibly TRBD2 (6 bases). CDR1 SGHNT and CDR2 YYREEE come from the germline V gene (reference sequence). The CDR3 extends over 12 amino acids. Deletions cut 5 bases from V and 6 bases from J, with 12 bases between. As DNA, the CDR3 is TGTGCCAGCAGTTGGGGGGAATTCGAGCAGTACTTC. Translating gives CASSWGEFEQYF.

This rearrangement joins TRBV5-6 to TRBJ2-1, with TRBD2 matching 7 bases. This CDR3 is built from 15 residues. Germline CDR1 reads SGHDT; CDR2 reads YYEEEE. J lost 4 bases, V lost 4 bases, and 8 bases had no gene match. The CDR3 DNA reads TGTGCCAGCAGCCGTGGGGGGGGGGTTTACAATGAGCAGTTCTTC. Translating it yields CASSRGGGVYNEQFF.